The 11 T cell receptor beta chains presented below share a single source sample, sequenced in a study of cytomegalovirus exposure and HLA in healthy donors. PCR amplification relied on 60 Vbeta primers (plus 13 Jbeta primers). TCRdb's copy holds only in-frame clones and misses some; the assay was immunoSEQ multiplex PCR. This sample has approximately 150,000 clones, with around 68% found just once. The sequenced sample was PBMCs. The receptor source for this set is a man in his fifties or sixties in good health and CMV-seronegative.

CDR3 loop: CASSFDNYEQYF. For the CDR3, the DNA is TGTGCCAGCAGCTTTGACAACTACGAGCAGTACTTC. This rearrangement joins TRBV13 to TRBJ2-7; no clear D. V shed 3 bases and J shed 3 bases, with 6 bases lying between them. Germline V lookup: CDR1 PRHDT, CDR2 FYEKMQ (reference sequence). CDR3 length: 12 amino acids.

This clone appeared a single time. The CDR3 sequence is CASSPRDSWDEQYF. The CDR3 DNA reads as TGTGCCAGCAGCCCACGGGACTCTTGGGACGAGCAGTACTTC. The chain carries TRBV6-5 and TRBJ2-7, with D perhaps TRBD2 (6 bases). The CDR3 consists of 14 residues. The V gene's germline CDR1 is MNHEY and CDR2 SVGAGI. The ends were cut back, 6 bases at V and 5 bases at J, with 17 bases in the middle.

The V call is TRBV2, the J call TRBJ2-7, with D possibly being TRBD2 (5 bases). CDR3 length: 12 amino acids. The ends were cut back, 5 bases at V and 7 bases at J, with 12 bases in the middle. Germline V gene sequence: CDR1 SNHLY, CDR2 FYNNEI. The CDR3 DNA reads TGTGCCAGCAGTTCCGCAACGGGGGAGCAGTACTTC. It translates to CASSSATGEQYF.

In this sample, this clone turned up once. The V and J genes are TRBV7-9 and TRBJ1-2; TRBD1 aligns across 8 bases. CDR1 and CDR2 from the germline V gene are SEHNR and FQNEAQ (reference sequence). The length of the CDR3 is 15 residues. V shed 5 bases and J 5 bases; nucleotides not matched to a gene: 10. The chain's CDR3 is CASSGTGRGEYGYTF. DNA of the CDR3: TGTGCCAGCAGCGGGACAGGCCGTGGGGAGTATGGCTACACCTTC.

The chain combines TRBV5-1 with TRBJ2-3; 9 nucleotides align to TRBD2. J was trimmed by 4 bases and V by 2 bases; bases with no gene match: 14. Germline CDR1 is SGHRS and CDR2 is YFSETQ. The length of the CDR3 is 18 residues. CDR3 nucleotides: TGCGCCAGCAGCTTACCTACTGGGCAGCGGGGGGCCCCAGATACGCAGTATTTT. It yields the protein CASSLPTGQRGAPDTQYF.

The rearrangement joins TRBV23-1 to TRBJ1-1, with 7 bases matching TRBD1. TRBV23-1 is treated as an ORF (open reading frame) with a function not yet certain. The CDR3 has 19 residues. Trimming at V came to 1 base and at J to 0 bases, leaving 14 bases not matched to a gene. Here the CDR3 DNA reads TGCGCCAGCAGTCAATTACAGGGGTACCGCCTATTAATGAACACTGAAGCTTTCTTT. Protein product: CASSQLQGYRLLMNTEAFF.

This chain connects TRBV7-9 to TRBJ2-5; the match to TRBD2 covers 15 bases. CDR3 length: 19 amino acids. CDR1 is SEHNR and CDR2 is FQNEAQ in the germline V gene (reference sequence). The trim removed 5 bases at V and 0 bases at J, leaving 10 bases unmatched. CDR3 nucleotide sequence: TGTGCCAGCAGCGCCCTACTGGGACTAGCGGGGGGTGACCAAGAGACCCAGTACTTC. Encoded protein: CASSALLGLAGGDQETQYF.

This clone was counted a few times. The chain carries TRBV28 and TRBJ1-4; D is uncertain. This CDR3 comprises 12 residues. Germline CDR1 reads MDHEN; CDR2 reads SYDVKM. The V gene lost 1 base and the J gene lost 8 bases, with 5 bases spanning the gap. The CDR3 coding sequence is TGTGCCAGCAGTTTATCGTTGGAAAAACTGTTTTTT. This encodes CASSLSLEKLFF.

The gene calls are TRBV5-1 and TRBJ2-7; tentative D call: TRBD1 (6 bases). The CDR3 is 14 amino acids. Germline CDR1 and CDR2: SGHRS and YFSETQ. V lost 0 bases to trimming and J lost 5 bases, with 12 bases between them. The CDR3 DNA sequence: TGCGCCAGCAGCTTGGGTCAGGGGTGGGACGAGCAGTACTTC. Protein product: CASSLGQGWDEQYF.

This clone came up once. The CDR3, as DNA: TGTGCCAGCAGTGGACTAGCGGAGGAGACCCAGTACTTC. It is translated as CASSGLAEETQYF. The V and J genes are TRBV2 and TRBJ2-5; 9 positions match TRBD2. V lost 4 bases, J lost 5 bases, and 2 bases stayed unmatched. This CDR3 has 13 amino acids. Per germline, CDR1 SNHLY and CDR2 FYNNEI.

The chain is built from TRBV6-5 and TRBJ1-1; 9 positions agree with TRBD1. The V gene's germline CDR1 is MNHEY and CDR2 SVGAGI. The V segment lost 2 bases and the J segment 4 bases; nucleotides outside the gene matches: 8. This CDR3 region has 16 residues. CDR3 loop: CASSYGGQGFLTEAFF. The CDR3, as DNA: TGTGCCAGCAGTTACGGGGGACAGGGTTTTCTCACTGAAGCTTTCTTT.